One sample yielded the 27 T cell receptor beta chains listed below, sequenced in a study of shared clonotypes between healthy human individuals. It was CD45RO-negative cells, positively selected for CCR7, that made up naive CD8 cells, with terminally differentiated effector memory CD45RA+ cells excluded. Generated by immunoSEQ multiplex PCR, the TCRdb table keeps only in-frame clones and is missing some. Among roughly 2.1 million clones listed, approximately 94% were seen once. Sequenced sample: naive CD8+ T cells from PBMCs. All receptors come from a young man in good health. Some clones in this sample may be carry-over from other donors' samples.

V is TRBV27 and J is TRBJ1-2; 11 positions agree with TRBD1. V lost 9 bases to trimming and J lost 0 bases; unmatched junction nucleotides: 6. Germline V gene lookup returns CDR1 MNHEY and CDR2 SMNVEV (reference sequence). The CDR3 contains 15 residues. The CDR3 spells CASMDRGPANYGYTF. The CDR3 DNA follows: TGTGCCAGTATGGACAGGGGGCCGGCTAACTATGGCTACACCTTC.

V is TRBV27 and J is TRBJ1-1; tentative D call: TRBD1 (5 bases). The CDR3 loop spans 14 amino acids. The germline gives CDR1 MNHEY, CDR2 SMNVEV (reference sequence). V shed 6 bases and J shed 1 base, with 12 bases lying between them. The CDR3 protein is CASSLTVSNTEAFF. DNA of the CDR3: TGTGCCAGCAGCCTGACAGTCTCGAACACTGAAGCTTTCTTT.

A note on this clone: This sample also contains other DNA sequences that code for the same CDR3. The chain carries TRBV9 and TRBJ2-7; the D is unclear. CDR1 is SGDLS and CDR2 is YYNGEE in the germline V gene. This CDR3 has 14 amino acids. V lost 2 bases to trimming and J lost 1 base, with 10 bases between them. The CDR3 bases are TGTGCCAGCAGCGTCGGTCAGATATCCTACGAGCAGTACTTC. This sequence encodes CASSVGQISYEQYF. Full variable domain (rest looked up from reference TRBV9 and TRBJ2-7): DSGVTQTPKHLITATGQRVTLRCSPRSGDLSVYWYQQSLDQGLQFLIQYYNGEERAKGNILERFSAQQFPDLHSELNLSSLELGDSALYFCASSVGQISYEQYFGPGTRLTVT.

This rearrangement joins TRBV27 to TRBJ1-5, with D possibly being TRBD1 (5 bases). The V and J ends lost 4 bases and 0 bases respectively, with 10 bases between them. The CDR3 has 15 residues. Germline CDR1 MNHEY, CDR2 SMNVEV (reference sequence). The CDR3 is CASSWRGDSNQPQHF. DNA for the CDR3: TGTGCCAGCAGTTGGCGGGGGGATAGCAATCAGCCCCAGCATTTT.

The chain joins TRBV25-1 to TRBJ2-6; no definite D call. CDR1 is MGHDK, CDR2 SYGVNS, per germline. V was trimmed by 1 base and J by 2 bases, leaving 12 bases between them. This CDR3 comprises 17 residues. The CDR3 DNA is TGTGCCAGCAGTGAATGGTGGGTAGACGCTGGGGCCAACGTCCTGACTTTC. Amino acids: CASSEWWVDAGANVLTF.

The chain links TRBV7-6 to TRBJ2-5; the match to TRBD2 covers 11 bases. Germline V lookup: CDR1 SGHVS, CDR2 FNYEAQ. The CDR3 covers 20 residues. The ends lost 1 base at V and 2 bases at J; junction bases unmatched: 15. CDR3 coding DNA: TGTGCCAGCAGCTTAGATCCCTCGTTCAAGGTAGCGGGAGGGCAAGAGACCCAGTACTTC. The encoded protein is CASSLDPSFKVAGGQETQYF.

The chain carries TRBV19 and TRBJ2-1; D call uncertain. The germline V and J ends were trimmed by 3 bases and 7 bases, with 16 bases remaining between them. The CDR3 spans 15 residues. Per germline, CDR1 LNHDA and CDR2 SQIVND (reference sequence). Written as DNA, the CDR3 is TGTGCCAGTAGTATTTTGTGGGATTCCCTGAATGAGCAGTTCTTC. Protein sequence: CASSILWDSLNEQFF.

The genes are TRBV27 and TRBJ2-1; D is undetermined. V was shortened by 3 bases and J by 7 bases, with 10 bases between the two germline ends. The CDR3 is made up of 13 amino acids. Germline V gives CDR1 MNHEY, CDR2 SMNVEV (reference sequence). CDR3 DNA: TGTGCCAGCAGTTTCGCGACTGCTAATGAGCAGTTCTTC. It encodes CASSFATANEQFF.

This clone appeared once. V and J are TRBV9 and TRBJ1-1; D is perhaps TRBD1 (6 bases). Germline CDR1 and CDR2: SGDLS and YYNGEE. The CDR3 has 15 amino acids. V gave up 3 bases and J gave up 3 bases, with 15 bases separating them. The CDR3 reads CASSALGGLDTEAFF. The CDR3 DNA follows: TGTGCCAGCAGCGCCTTAGGGGGGTTGGACACTGAAGCTTTCTTT.

The genes are TRBV7-2 and TRBJ2-2; 10 bases map to TRBD2. This CDR3 has 18 residues. CDR1 is SGHTA and CDR2 is FQGNSA in the germline V gene. V lost 5 bases, J lost 5 bases, and 14 bases stayed unmatched. CDR3 sequence (DNA): TGTGCCAGCAGCCTGAGAGGGAGCGGGAGGGCCGAAACCGGGGAGCTGTTTTTT. Protein product: CASSLRGSGRAETGELFF.

This chain joins TRBV7-9 and TRBJ2-7, with a tentative D call TRBD1 (5 bases). The CDR3 contains 17 residues. V was shortened by 1 base and J by 2 bases, with 18 bases between the two germline ends. Germline CDR1 is SEHNR and CDR2 is FQNEAQ (reference sequence). The CDR3 region is CASSLEQGFSQTYEQYF. The CDR3 bases are TGTGCCAGCAGCTTAGAGCAGGGTTTCTCCCAGACCTACGAGCAGTACTTC.

The chain employs TRBV6-1 and TRBJ1-2, with a tentative D call TRBD1 (5 bases). The CDR3 covers 18 residues. Germline V gives CDR1 MNHNS, CDR2 SASEGT. V was pared by 1 base and J by 3 bases, with 21 bases between. CDR3 coding DNA: TGTGCCAGCAGTGAAGTTTTAACCTCCTACCGGGGGGACTATGGCTACACCTTC. This gives the protein CASSEVLTSYRGDYGYTF.

The chain combines TRBV14 with TRBJ1-6; a possible D gene is TRBD1 (5 bases). This CDR3 spans 17 amino acids. V was shortened by 0 bases and J by 4 bases, with 13 bases between the two germline ends. The germline CDR1 and CDR2 sequences are SGHDN and FVKESK. CDR3 DNA: TGTGCCAGCAGCCAAGACTGGAGGGACCCTTATAATTCACCCCTCCACTTT. Protein sequence: CASSQDWRDPYNSPLHF.

The J gene is TRBJ2-7, the V gene TRBV19; maybe TRBD2 (6 bases). CDR1 is LNHDA, CDR2 SQIVND, per germline (reference sequence). Deletions cut 0 bases from V and 5 bases from J, with 17 bases between. The CDR3 is 16 residues long. CDR3: CASSIDRGPGVDEQYF. The CDR3 DNA reads TGTGCCAGTAGTATAGATCGGGGACCGGGGGTCGACGAGCAGTACTTC.

The chain couples TRBV6-5 to TRBJ1-1; the match to TRBD1 covers 7 bases. The V segment lost 4 bases and the J segment 5 bases; nucleotides outside the gene matches: 7. Germline assignment: CDR1 MNHEY and CDR2 SVGAGI. The CDR3 extends over 14 amino acids. The CDR3 DNA follows: TGTGCCAGCAGTTCGAACAGGGGAGGGACTGAAGCTTTCTTT. This codes for CASSSNRGGTEAFF.

The chain couples TRBV9 to TRBJ2-3; D is uncertain. CDR1 is SGDLS and CDR2 is YYNGEE in the germline V gene. Trimming removed 0 bases at V and 5 bases at J, with 10 bases between. This CDR3 is built from 14 residues. CDR3 loop: CASSVESSGDTQYF. The CDR3 DNA is TGTGCCAGCAGCGTAGAGTCCTCGGGAGATACGCAGTATTTT.

On this clone itself: The same CDR3 arises from other DNA sequences in this sample as well. The gene calls are TRBV27 and TRBJ2-7; 7 nucleotides align to TRBD1. The CDR3 runs to 15 residues. Germline CDR1 is MNHEY and CDR2 is SMNVEV (reference sequence). The junction had 7 bases not matched to a gene; V was cut back by 5 bases and J by 0 bases. The CDR3 reads CASSPRGSSSYEQYF. The DNA for the CDR3 is TGTGCCAGCAGTCCCAGGGGGTCCAGCTCCTACGAGCAGTACTTC.

This chain connects TRBV28 to TRBJ2-7; tentative D call: TRBD1 (5 bases). The CDR3 sequence is 11 residues long. CDR1 and CDR2 from the germline V gene are MDHEN and SYDVKM. The ends were cut back, 6 bases at V and 7 bases at J, with 10 bases in the middle. CDR3 amino acids: CASSDQGEQYF. In DNA, the CDR3 is TGTGCCAGCAGCGATCAGGGAGAGCAGTACTTC.

The chain couples TRBV7-6 to TRBJ1-5; TRBD1 is a possible D gene (5 bases). The CDR3 has 16 residues. From germline, CDR1 is SGHVS and CDR2 FNYEAQ. V shed 7 bases and J shed 2 bases, with 18 bases lying between them. Here the CDR3 DNA reads TGTGCCAGCACCCCGGGACCAGGGTCCGGCAATCAGCCCCAGCATTTT. Translated, it gives CASTPGPGSGNQPQHF.

The rearrangement uses TRBV27 and TRBJ2-7; TRBD1 matches 7 bases. The J segment lost 4 bases and the V segment lost 8 bases, leaving 11 bases of the junction unmatched. CDR1 is MNHEY, CDR2 SMNVEV, per germline (reference sequence). This CDR3 region has 14 residues. CDR3 protein: CASGTTKGAYEQYF. The CDR3 bases are TGTGCCAGCGGAACTACTAAGGGGGCTTACGAGCAGTACTTC.

This rearrangement joins TRBV6-5 to TRBJ2-5, with D possibly TRBD2 on 5 matching bases. Trimming pared 0 bases from V and 7 bases from J, leaving 9 bases between. Per the germline V gene, CDR1 is MNHEY and CDR2 is SVGAGI. This CDR3 is 13 amino acids long. CDR3 amino acids: CASSYSEAGTQYF. CDR3 coding DNA: TGTGCCAGCAGTTACTCGGAGGCTGGGACCCAGTACTTC.

The chain carries TRBV27 and TRBJ2-7; 9 bases fit TRBD1. The CDR3 is 15 residues long. J lost 4 bases, V lost 5 bases, and 9 bases had no gene match. In germline, CDR1 is MNHEY, CDR2 SMNVEV (reference sequence). The CDR3 is CASSPYWDRAYEQYF. CDR3 in DNA: TGTGCCAGCAGTCCTTATTGGGACAGGGCATACGAGCAGTACTTC.

The chain has TRBV6-6 and TRBJ2-1; D not resolved. The CDR3 has 14 residues. V was pared by 0 bases and J by 5 bases, with 8 bases between. Germline values: CDR1 MNHNY, CDR2 SVGAGI (reference sequence). This chain's CDR3 is CASSYSPSDNEQFF. In nucleotides, the CDR3 is TGTGCCAGCAGTTACTCACCTAGTGACAATGAGCAGTTCTTC.

This chain links TRBV7-2 with TRBJ2-1, with D possibly being TRBD1 (6 bases). The V gene lost 2 bases and the J gene lost 9 bases, with 17 bases spanning the gap. The germline CDR1 and CDR2 sequences are SGHTA and FQGNSA. The CDR3 extends over 15 amino acids. DNA for the CDR3: TGTGCCAGCAGCTTATCGGCACACAGGGTTGGTGAGCAGTTCTTC. Its protein is CASSLSAHRVGEQFF.

The J gene is TRBJ2-5, the V gene TRBV4-2; 7 bases match TRBD2. Germline lookup yields CDR1 LGHNA and CDR2 YNFKEQ. The CDR3 length is 15 residues. J gave up 0 bases and V 1 base, and 2 bases lay outside the gene matches. CDR3 nucleotides: TGTGCCAGCAGCCAAGTGGGGGGGGACCAAGAGACCCAGTACTTC. Protein: CASSQVGGDQETQYF.

The V gene is TRBV6-1, the J gene TRBJ1-2; D is ambiguous. V gave up 2 bases and J gave up 4 bases, with 11 bases separating them. Per germline, CDR1 MNHNS and CDR2 SASEGT. CDR3 length: 14 amino acids. The DNA of the CDR3 is TGTGCCAGCAGTGAATGGGCCAGTTCCTATGGCTACACCTTC. Translation: CASSEWASSYGYTF.

The V call is TRBV19, the J call TRBJ2-1, with 7 positions matching TRBD2. The germline gives CDR1 LNHDA, CDR2 SQIVND (reference sequence). J lost 10 bases, V lost 6 bases, and 18 bases had no gene match. The CDR3 covers 16 residues. The CDR3 coding sequence is TGTGCCAGTAGCCCATCATCGGGGGGACTCCCGCAGGAGCAGTTCTTC. Protein: CASSPSSGGLPQEQFF.